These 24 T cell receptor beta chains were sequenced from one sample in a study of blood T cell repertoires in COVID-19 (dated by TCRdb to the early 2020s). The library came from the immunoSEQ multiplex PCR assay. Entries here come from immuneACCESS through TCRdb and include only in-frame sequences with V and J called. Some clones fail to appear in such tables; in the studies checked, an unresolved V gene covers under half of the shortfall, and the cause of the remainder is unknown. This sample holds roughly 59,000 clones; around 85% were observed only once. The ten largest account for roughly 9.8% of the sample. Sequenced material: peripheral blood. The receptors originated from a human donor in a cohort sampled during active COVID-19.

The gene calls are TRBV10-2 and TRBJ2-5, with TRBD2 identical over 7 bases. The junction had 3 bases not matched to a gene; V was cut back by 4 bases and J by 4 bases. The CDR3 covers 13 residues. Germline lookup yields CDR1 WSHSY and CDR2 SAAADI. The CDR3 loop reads CASSGGRGETQYF. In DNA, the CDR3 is TGCGCCAGCAGTGGAGGGAGGGGAGAGACCCAGTACTTC.

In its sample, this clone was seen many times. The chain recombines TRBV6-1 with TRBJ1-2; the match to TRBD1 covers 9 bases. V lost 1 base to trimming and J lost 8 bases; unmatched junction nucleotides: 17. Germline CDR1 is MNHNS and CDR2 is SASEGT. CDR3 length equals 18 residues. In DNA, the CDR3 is TGTGCCAGCAGTGAAGTCAGAGGGACAGGGATCGAGGGAACCGGCTACACCTTC. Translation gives CASSEVRGTGIEGTGYTF.

The CDR3 nucleotides read TGTGCCAGCAGCCCGGGGGGCAGCGAGGAAACGCAGTATTTT. This gives the protein CASSPGGSEETQYF. V and J are TRBV5-4 and TRBJ2-3; weak D call: TRBD2 (7 bases). V lost 4 bases, J lost 9 bases, and 18 bases lay in between. CDR3 length: 14 amino acids. CDR1 and CDR2 (germline): SGHNT, YYREEE (reference sequence).

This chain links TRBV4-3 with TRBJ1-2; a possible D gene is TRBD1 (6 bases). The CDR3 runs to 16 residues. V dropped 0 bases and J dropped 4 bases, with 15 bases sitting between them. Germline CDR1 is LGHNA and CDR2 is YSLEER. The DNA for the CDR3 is TGCGCCAGCAGCCAAGATGTAGTCAGGGGCGGCTATGGCTACACCTTC. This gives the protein CASSQDVVRGGYGYTF.

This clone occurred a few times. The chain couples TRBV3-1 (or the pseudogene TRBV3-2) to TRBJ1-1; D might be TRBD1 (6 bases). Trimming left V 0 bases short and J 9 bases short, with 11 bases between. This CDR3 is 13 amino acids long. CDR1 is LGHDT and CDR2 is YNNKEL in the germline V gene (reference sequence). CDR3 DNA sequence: TGTGCCAGCAGCCAAGATCGAGGGGGAAAAGCTTTCTTT. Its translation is CASSQDRGGKAFF.

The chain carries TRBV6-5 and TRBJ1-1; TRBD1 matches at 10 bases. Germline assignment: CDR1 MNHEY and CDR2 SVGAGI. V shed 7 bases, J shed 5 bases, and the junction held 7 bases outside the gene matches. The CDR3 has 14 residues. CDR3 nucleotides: TGTGCCAGCAATCGGAGACAGGGGGCAACTGAAGCTTTCTTT. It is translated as CASNRRQGATEAFF.

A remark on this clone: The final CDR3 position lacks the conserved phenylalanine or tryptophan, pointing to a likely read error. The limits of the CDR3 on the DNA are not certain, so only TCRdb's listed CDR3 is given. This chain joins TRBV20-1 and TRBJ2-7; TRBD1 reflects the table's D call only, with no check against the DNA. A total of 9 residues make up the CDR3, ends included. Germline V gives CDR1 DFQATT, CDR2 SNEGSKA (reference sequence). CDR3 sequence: CSAREGDSI.

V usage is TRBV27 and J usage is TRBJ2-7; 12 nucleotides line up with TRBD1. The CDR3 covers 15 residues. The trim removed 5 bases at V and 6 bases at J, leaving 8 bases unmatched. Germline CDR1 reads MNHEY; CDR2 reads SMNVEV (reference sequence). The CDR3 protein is CASSEWDRGHLEQYF. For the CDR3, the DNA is TGTGCCAGCAGTGAATGGGACAGGGGGCACCTCGAGCAGTACTTC.

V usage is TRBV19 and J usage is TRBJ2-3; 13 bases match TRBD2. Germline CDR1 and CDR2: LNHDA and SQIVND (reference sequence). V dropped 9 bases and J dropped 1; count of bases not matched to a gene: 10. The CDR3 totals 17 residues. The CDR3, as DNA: TGTGCCAGCGGACTAGCGGGAGTCTCAGTCGGCACAGATACGCAGTATTTT. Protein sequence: CASGLAGVSVGTDTQYF.

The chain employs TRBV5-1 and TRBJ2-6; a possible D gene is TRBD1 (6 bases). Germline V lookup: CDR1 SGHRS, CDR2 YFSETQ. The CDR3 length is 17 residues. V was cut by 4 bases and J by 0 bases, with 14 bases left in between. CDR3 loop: CASSKGQTNSGANVLTF. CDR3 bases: TGCGCCAGCAGCAAAGGACAGACCAACTCTGGGGCCAACGTCCTGACTTTC.

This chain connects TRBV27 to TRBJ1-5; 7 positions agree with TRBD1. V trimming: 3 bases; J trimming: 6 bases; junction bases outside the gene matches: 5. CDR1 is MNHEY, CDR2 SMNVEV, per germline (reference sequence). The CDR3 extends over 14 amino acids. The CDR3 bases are TGTGCCAGCAGTTTCCACAGGGGTGGTCAGCCCCAGCATTTT. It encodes CASSFHRGGQPQHF.

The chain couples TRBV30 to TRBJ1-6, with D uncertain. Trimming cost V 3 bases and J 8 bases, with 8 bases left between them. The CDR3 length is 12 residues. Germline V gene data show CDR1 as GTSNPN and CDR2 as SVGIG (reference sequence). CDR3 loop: CAWSLIYSPLHF. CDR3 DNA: TGTGCCTGGAGCCTAATCTATTCACCCCTCCACTTT.

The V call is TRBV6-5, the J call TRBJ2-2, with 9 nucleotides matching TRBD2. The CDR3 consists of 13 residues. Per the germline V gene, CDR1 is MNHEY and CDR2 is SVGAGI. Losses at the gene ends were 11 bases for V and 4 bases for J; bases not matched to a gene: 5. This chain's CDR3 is CASLAGSTGELFF. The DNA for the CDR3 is TGTGCCTCTCTAGCGGGGTCCACCGGGGAGCTGTTTTTT.

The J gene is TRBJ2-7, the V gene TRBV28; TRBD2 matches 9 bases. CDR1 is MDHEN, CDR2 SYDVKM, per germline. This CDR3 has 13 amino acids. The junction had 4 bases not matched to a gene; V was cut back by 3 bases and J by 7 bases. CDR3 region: CASSLTTSGEQYF. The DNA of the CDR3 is TGTGCCAGCAGTTTGACAACTAGCGGGGAGCAGTACTTC.

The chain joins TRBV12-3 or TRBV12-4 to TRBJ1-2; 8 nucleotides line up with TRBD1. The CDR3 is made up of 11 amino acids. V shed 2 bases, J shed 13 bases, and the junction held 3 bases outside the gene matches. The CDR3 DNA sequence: TGTGCCAGCAGTTTACAGGGGGCTCCCACCTTC. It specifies CASSLQGAPTF.

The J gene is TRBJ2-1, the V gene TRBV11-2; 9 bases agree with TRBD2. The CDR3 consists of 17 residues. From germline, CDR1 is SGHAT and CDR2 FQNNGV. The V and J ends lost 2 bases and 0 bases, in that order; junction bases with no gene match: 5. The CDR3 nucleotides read TGTGCCAGCAGCTTACGGGATAGCGGGAGCTCCTACAATGAGCAGTTCTTC. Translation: CASSLRDSGSSYNEQFF.

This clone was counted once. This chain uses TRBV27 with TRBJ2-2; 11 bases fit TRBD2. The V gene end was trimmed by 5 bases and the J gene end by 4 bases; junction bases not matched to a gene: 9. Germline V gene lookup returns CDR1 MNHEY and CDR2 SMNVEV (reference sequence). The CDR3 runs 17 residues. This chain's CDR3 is CASSLSSGRRGTGELFF. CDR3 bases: TGTGCCAGCAGTCTTTCTAGCGGGAGGCGGGGCACCGGGGAGCTGTTTTTT.

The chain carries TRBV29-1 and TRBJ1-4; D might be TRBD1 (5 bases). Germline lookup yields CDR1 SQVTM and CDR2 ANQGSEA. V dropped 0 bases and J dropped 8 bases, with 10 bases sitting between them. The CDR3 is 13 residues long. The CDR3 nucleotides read TGCAGCGTTGAAGACAGGGAAGCAGAAAAACTGTTTTTT. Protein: CSVEDREAEKLFF.

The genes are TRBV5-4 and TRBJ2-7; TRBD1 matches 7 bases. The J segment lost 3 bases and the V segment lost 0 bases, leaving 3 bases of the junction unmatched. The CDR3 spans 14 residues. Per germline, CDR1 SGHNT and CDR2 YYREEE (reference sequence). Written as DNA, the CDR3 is TGTGCCAGCAGCTTGGGTGCAGGGGGCTACGAGCAGTACTTC. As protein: CASSLGAGGYEQYF. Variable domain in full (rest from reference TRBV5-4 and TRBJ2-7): ETGVTQSPTHLIKTRGQQVTLRCSSQSGHNTVSWYQQALGQGPQFIFQYYREEENGRGNFPPRFSGLQFPNYSSELNVNALELDDSALYLCASSLGAGGYEQYFGPGTRLTVT.

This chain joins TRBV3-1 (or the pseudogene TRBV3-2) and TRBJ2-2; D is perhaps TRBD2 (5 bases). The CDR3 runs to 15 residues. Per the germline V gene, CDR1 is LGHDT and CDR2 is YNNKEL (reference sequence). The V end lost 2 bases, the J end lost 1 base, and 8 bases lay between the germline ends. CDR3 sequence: CASSQREGNTGELFF. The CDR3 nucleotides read TGTGCCAGCAGCCAAAGAGAGGGGAACACCGGGGAGCTGTTTTTT.

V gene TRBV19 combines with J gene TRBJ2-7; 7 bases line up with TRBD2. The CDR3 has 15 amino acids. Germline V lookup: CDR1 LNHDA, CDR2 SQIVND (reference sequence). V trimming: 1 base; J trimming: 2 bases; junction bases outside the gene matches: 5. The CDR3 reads CASSIGPSGTYEQYF. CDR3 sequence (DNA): TGTGCCAGTAGTATAGGGCCTAGCGGAACCTACGAGCAGTACTTC.

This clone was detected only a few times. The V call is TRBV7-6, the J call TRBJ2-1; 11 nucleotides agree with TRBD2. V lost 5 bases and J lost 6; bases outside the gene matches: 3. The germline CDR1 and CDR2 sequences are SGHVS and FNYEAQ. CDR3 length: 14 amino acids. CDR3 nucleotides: TGTGCCAGCAGCCAGACTAGCGGGGCCAATGAGCAGTTCTTC. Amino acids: CASSQTSGANEQFF.

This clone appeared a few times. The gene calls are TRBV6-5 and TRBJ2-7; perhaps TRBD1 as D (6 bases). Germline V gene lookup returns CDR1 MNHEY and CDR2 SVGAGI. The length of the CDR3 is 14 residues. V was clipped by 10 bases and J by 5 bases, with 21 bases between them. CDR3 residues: CATPRGRRLNEQYF. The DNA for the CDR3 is TGTGCCACACCCAGGGGAAGGAGGTTGAACGAGCAGTACTTC.

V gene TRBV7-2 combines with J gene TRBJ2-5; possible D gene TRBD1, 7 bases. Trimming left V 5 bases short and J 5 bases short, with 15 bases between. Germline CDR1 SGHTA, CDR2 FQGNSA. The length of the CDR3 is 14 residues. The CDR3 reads CASSLPAGGETQYF. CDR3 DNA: TGTGCCAGCAGCCTCCCGGCAGGGGGGGAGACCCAGTACTTC.